A selection of T cell receptor beta chains follows, all from one sample in a study of blood T cell repertoires in COVID-19. Libraries were prepared by immunoSEQ multiplex PCR; TCRdb keeps only in-frame clonotypes and omits some of them. The sample includes 45,000 to 50,000 clones, roughly 85% of them seen just once. Sequenced input: peripheral blood. Every receptor here comes from an elderly woman with COVID-19, enrolled during active disease. The CDR3 runs from the conserved cysteine through the conserved F or W. D genes are given only for firm matches. Size is stated for part of the rows, as once, few or many counts, or as a class when the clone is expanded.

clone size	J gene	D gene	CDR3 length	V gene	CDR3 DNA	CDR3 protein
once	TRBJ1-5	-	15	TRBV6-5	TGTGCCAGCAGTAAACTAGGGAACGGCAATCAGCCCCAGCATTTT	CASSKLGNGNQPQHF
-	TRBJ1-2	TRBD1	15	TRBV19	TGTGCCAGTACTAGTCCCGGGACAGGACCGGCTGGCTACACCTTC	CASTSPGTGPAGYTF
-	TRBJ2-2	-	13	TRBV5-1	TGCGCCAGCAGCTTGGACGGCACCGGGGAGCTGTTTTTT	CASSLDGTGELFF
-	TRBJ2-2	TRBD1	16	TRBV5-5	TGTGCCAGCAGCCCGTGGACAGGGGTTAATACCGGGGAGCTGTTTTTT	CASSPWTGVNTGELFF
-	TRBJ1-2	TRBD1	15	TRBV6-2/TRBV6-3	TGTGCCAGCAGTTACCCCGGGACAGGGGGCTATGGCTACACCTTC	CASSYPGTGGYGYTF
-	TRBJ1-2	TRBD1	14	TRBV7-9	TGTGCCAGCAGCCCCCCCGGGACAGGGCAAGGCTACACCTTC	CASSPPGTGQGYTF
-	TRBJ2-5	TRBD1	15	TRBV6-5	TGTGCCAGCAGAACAGGACAGGGGCTAGGGGAGACCCAGTACTTC	CASRTGQGLGETQYF
-	TRBJ2-1	TRBD2	15	TRBV18	TGTGCCAGCTCACTTATCGGGACTAGCGGTAATGAGCAGTTCTTC	CASSLIGTSGNEQFF
-	TRBJ1-2	-	14	TRBV28	TGTGCCAGCAGTTTATCCCAGGGTCGCTATGGCTACACCTTC	CASSLSQGRYGYTF
-	TRBJ2-7	TRBD2	13	TRBV6-2/TRBV6-3	TGTGCCAGCAGTTGGGGACTAGCGGGTGAGCAGTACTTC	CASSWGLAGEQYF
-	TRBJ1-2	TRBD1	17	TRBV7-8	TGTGCCAGCAGCCTTAAGAGGACAGGCCCTTCAGGCTATGGCTACACCTTC	CASSLKRTGPSGYGYTF
once	TRBJ2-7	TRBD2	15	TRBV5-4	TGTGCCAGCAGCCGGGGACTAGCGGGGGCCTACGAGCAGTACTTC	CASSRGLAGAYEQYF
-	TRBJ2-1	-	12	TRBV12-3/TRBV12-4	TGTGCCAGCAGCCCTCAGTCCGATGAGCAGTTCTTC	CASSPQSDEQFF
-	TRBJ2-1	TRBD2	15	TRBV18	TGTGCCAGCTCCATAGCGGGAGTTAACTACAATGAGCAGTTCTTC	CASSIAGVNYNEQFF
-	TRBJ2-1	TRBD1	14	TRBV4-1	TGCGCCAGCAGCCTAAAACAGGGGTACAATGAGCAGTTCTTC	CASSLKQGYNEQFF
-	TRBJ2-1	TRBD1	15	TRBV7-2	TGTGCCAGCAGCCCGCGGACAGGGGGCTACAATGAGCAGTTCTTC	CASSPRTGGYNEQFF
-	TRBJ2-3	TRBD1	16	TRBV4-2	TGTGCCAGCAGCCCCGGACAGGGGGCGAGTACAGATACGCAGTATTTT	CASSPGQGASTDTQYF
-	TRBJ2-7	TRBD1	13	TRBV12-5	TGTGCTAGTCGCAAGACAGGGGAACACGAGCAGTACTTC	CASRKTGEHEQYF
-	TRBJ2-5	-	12	TRBV5-1	TGCGCCAGCAGCAGGGGTGAGGAGACCCAGTACTTC	CASSRGEETQYF
-	TRBJ1-2	-	15	TRBV19	TGTGCCAGTAGGGAACCCGGGACTACCTACCATGGCTACACCTTC	CASREPGTTYHGYTF
-	TRBJ1-6	-	12	TRBV7-8	TGTGCCAGCAGATCGGTAGCTTCACCCCTCCACTTT	CASRSVASPLHF
-	TRBJ1-2	-	13	TRBV28	TGTGCCAGCAGTTCCTCGCGGCTGGCCGGCTACACCTTC	CASSSSRLAGYTF
few	TRBJ2-2	TRBD2	16	TRBV6-2/TRBV6-3	TGTGCCAGCAGTTACCTCCCGCTAGCGGAGGGGGGGGAGCTGTTTTTT	CASSYLPLAEGGELFF
-	TRBJ1-2	TRBD1	14	TRBV19	TGTGCCAGTAGCACCGACAGGGGGCGCGGTGGCTACACCTTC	CASSTDRGRGGYTF
-	TRBJ2-1	-	14	TRBV24-1	TGTGCCACCAATCCCGGGACAAGATACAATGAGCAGTTCTTC	CATNPGTRYNEQFF
-	TRBJ2-5	TRBD2	13	TRBV19	TGTGCCAGTCGACTAGCAGGACAAGAGACCCAGTACTTC	CASRLAGQETQYF
-	TRBJ2-5	-	18	TRBV5-1	TGCGCCAGCAGCTTGGGGCAGGGGTCTACCTACAACCAAGAGACCCAGTACTTC	CASSLGQGSTYNQETQYF
-	TRBJ2-7	TRBD1	14	TRBV6-5	TGTGCCAGCTGGGGCAGGGGGAGTCCCTACGAGCAGTACTTC	CASWGRGSPYEQYF
-	TRBJ1-2	-	13	TRBV19	TGTGCCAGTAGCCGGGAGGGATTCTATGGCTACACCTTC	CASSREGFYGYTF
-	TRBJ2-5	-	14	TRBV5-6	TGTGCCAGCAGCTTCGGTCCAGGCCAAGAGACCCAGTACTTC	CASSFGPGQETQYF
-	TRBJ1-5	-	17	TRBV23-1	TGCGCCAGCAGTCAATCGCACAGGGCCCCTCGCAATCAGCCCCAGCATTTT	CASSQSHRAPRNQPQHF
-	TRBJ2-1	-	16	TRBV4-2	TGTGCCAGCAGCCAAGATCAAGGACAGCCCTACAATGAGCAGTTCTTC	CASSQDQGQPYNEQFF
-	TRBJ1-5	TRBD1	16	TRBV19	TGTGCCACCGGAATAAGGGGGGACAGGGCCAATCAGCCCCAGCATTTT	CATGIRGDRANQPQHF
-	TRBJ1-1	-	15	TRBV18	TGTGCCAGCTCACCACGGCCAGTCATGAACACTGAAGCTTTCTTT	CASSPRPVMNTEAFF
-	TRBJ2-5	-	15	TRBV3-1/TRBV3-2	TGTGCCAGCAGCCAAGATATCCGCGTCTGGGAGACCCAGTACTTC	CASSQDIRVWETQYF
-	TRBJ1-2	-	12	TRBV28	TGTGCCAGCACCCAAATTAACTATGGCTACACCTTC	CASTQINYGYTF
-	TRBJ1-5	-	13	TRBV19	TGTGCCAGTAGTATCGGGTCGGCACAGCCCCAGCATTTT	CASSIGSAQPQHF
-	TRBJ1-2	TRBD1	13	TRBV5-1	TGCGCCAGCAGCCCACGGACAGGGGTGGACTACACCTTC	CASSPRTGVDYTF
-	TRBJ2-1	TRBD2	18	TRBV6-2/TRBV6-3	TGTGCCAGCAGTTATAGGGGACTAGCGGGACCCCAGGGCAATGAGCAGTTCTTC	CASSYRGLAGPQGNEQFF
-	TRBJ2-4	-	15	TRBV5-6	TGTGCCAGCAGCTTCAGGGGTTTAGCCAAAAACATTCAGTACTTC	CASSFRGLAKNIQYF
-	TRBJ2-1	TRBD2	15	TRBV2	TGTGCCAGCAGTGATGGCGGGGGAGGCTACAATGAGCAGTTCTTC	CASSDGGGGYNEQFF
-	TRBJ2-3	TRBD1	14	TRBV27	TGTGCCAGCAGTTGGGGGCCCACAGGGGGCTCGCAGTATTTT	CASSWGPTGGSQYF
-	TRBJ1-2	TRBD1	16	TRBV3-1/TRBV3-2	TGTGCCAGCAGCCATACGGACAGGGAGCCCAACTATGGCTACACCTTC	CASSHTDREPNYGYTF
-	TRBJ2-4	TRBD1	14	TRBV19	TGTGCCAGTAGTCTACAGGGGGCTCAGGACATTCAGTACTTC	CASSLQGAQDIQYF
-	TRBJ2-3	-	14	TRBV6-5	TGTGCCAGCACCAACCGGGACACCCAGCGGACGCAGTATTTT	CASTNRDTQRTQYF
once	TRBJ1-2	TRBD1	12	TRBV5-1	TGCGCCAGCAGCTTTACAGGGGATGGCTACACCTTC	CASSFTGDGYTF
-	TRBJ1-1	-	13	TRBV9	TGTGCCAGCAGCGTGTCGTCGAACACTGAAGCTTTCTTT	CASSVSSNTEAFF
few	TRBJ2-5	-	14	TRBV7-2	TGTGCCAGCAGCCGCCGGGACTTGGGGGGGACCCAGTACTTC	CASSRRDLGGTQYF
few	TRBJ2-5	TRBD2	14	TRBV23-1	TGCGCCAGCATATTGGCGGGGGGCAAAGAGACCCAGTACTTC	CASILAGGKETQYF
few	TRBJ1-2	TRBD1	15	TRBV19	TGTGCCAGTAGTACCGCACCGGACAGGGCCTATGGCTACACCTTC	CASSTAPDRAYGYTF
few	TRBJ2-5	TRBD1	16	TRBV15	TGTGCCACCAGCAGATCCGGGGACAGGGGGCGAGAGACCCAGTACTTC	CATSRSGDRGRETQYF
-	TRBJ2-7	-	11	TRBV2	TGTGCCAGCAGTTTTCAGGTAGAGCAGTACTTC	CASSFQVEQYF
once	TRBJ2-7	-	15	TRBV3-1/TRBV3-2	TGTGCCAGCAGCCTCGACAGGTCCAAGGGCTACGAGCAGTACTTC	CASSLDRSKGYEQYF
-	TRBJ2-5	-	16	TRBV3-1/TRBV3-2	TGTGCCAGCAGCCAAGGGAGGGCTGGGGGACGGGAGACCCAGTACTTC	CASSQGRAGGRETQYF
-	TRBJ2-7	-	15	TRBV7-2	TGTGCCAGCAGCTTAGTAGCGGCCCTGGCGCTCGAGCAGTACTTC	CASSLVAALALEQYF
-	TRBJ1-5	-	18	TRBV5-1	TGCGCCAGCAGCTTGGCCCCCTGGCAGCCGGGTAGAAATCAGCCCCAGCATTTT	CASSLAPWQPGRNQPQHF
-	TRBJ2-5	-	9	TRBV12-5	TGTGCTACTCAAGAGACCCAGTACTTC	CATQETQYF
-	TRBJ1-3	-	12	TRBV2	TGTGCCAGCAGGGAGGGAGTCGGTACCATATATTTT	CASREGVGTIYF